This T cell receptor beta chain was found in a study of shared clonotypes between healthy human individuals. Clones were sequenced by immunoSEQ multiplex PCR, and TCRdb holds only the in-frame ones, with some missing. The sample consists of roughly 1,000,000 clones, around 78% of them appearing once. This clone has just one count. Germline CDR1 and CDR2: GTSNPN and SVGIG (reference sequence). The CDR3 is made up of 14 amino acids. V gave up 1 base and J gave up 4 bases, with 14 bases separating them. The sample taken for sequencing was memory CD4+ T cells from PBMCs. Documented subset: CD45RA-negative fraction. The gene calls are TRBV30 and TRBJ2-7; TRBD1 might be the D (5 bases). The source of this sequence is a man aged 18 to 29 in good health. Some clones in this sample may be carry-over from other donors' samples. CDR3 amino acids: CAWSANSGWYEQYF. Written as DNA, the CDR3 is TGTGCCTGGAGTGCCAACTCAGGGTGGTACGAGCAGTACTTC.